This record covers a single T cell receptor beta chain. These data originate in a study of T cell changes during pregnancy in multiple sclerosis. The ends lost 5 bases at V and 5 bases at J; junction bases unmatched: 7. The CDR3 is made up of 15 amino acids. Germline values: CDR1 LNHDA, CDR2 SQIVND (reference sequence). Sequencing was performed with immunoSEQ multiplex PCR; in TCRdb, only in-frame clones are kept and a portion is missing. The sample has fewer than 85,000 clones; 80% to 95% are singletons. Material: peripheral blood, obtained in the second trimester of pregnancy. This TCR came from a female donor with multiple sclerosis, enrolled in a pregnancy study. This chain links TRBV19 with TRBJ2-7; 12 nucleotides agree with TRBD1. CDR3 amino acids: CASSSPGQGAHEQYF. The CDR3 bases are TGTGCCAGTAGTTCACCGGGACAGGGGGCCCACGAGCAGTACTTC.